What follows are 28 T cell receptor beta chains derived from one specimen sequenced in a study of blood T cell repertoires in COVID-19. Sequencing used immunoSEQ multiplex PCR; TCRdb keeps in-frame clones, though not all of them. The sample has approximately 170,000 clones, roughly 84% seen once. Sequencing was carried out using peripheral blood. Receptor source: an elderly woman with active or convalescent COVID-19.

The rearrangement links TRBV5-5 to TRBJ1-3; D remains ambiguous. CDR3 size: 14 residues. V shed 0 bases and J shed 0 bases, with 4 bases lying between them. The germline V gene encodes CDR1 SGHKS and CDR2 YYEKEE (reference sequence). CDR3 DNA sequence: TGTGCCAGCAGCTTGGTATCCTCTGGAAACACCATATATTTT. Translated, it gives CASSLVSSGNTIYF.

The chain has TRBV5-1 and TRBJ2-1, with 9 bases lining up with TRBD2. Trimming removed 0 bases from V and 4 bases from J; junction bases left unmatched: 8. The germline CDR1 and CDR2 sequences are SGHRS and YFSETQ. The CDR3 is 17 residues long. CDR3 nucleotides: TGCGCCAGCAGCTTGGTGTCGGCGGGAGGGGGATACAATGAGCAGTTCTTC. This sequence encodes CASSLVSAGGGYNEQFF.

The chain carries TRBV11-2 and TRBJ2-7; D call uncertain. Between the trimmed V and J ends, which lost 4 bases and 5 bases, there was a span of 15 bases. The germline CDR1 and CDR2 sequences are SGHAT and FQNNGV. The CDR3 loop spans 14 amino acids. The CDR3 protein is CASSSPPVFHEQYF. The CDR3, as DNA: TGTGCCAGCAGCTCCCCCCCAGTATTTCACGAGCAGTACTTC.

CDR3 nucleotides: TGTGCCAGCAGCCACGAGGGTGGGAAGGCTTTCTTT. Amino acid sequence: CASSHEGGKAFF. The gene calls are TRBV7-9 and TRBJ1-1; D call uncertain. The CDR3 covers 12 residues. The germline gives CDR1 SEHNR, CDR2 FQNEAQ (reference sequence). The V end was cut by 5 bases, the J end by 11 bases, with 15 bases between.

A single count supports this clone. This chain connects TRBV19 to TRBJ2-3; 10 bases agree with TRBD2. Germline CDR1 is LNHDA and CDR2 is SQIVND (reference sequence). Germline trimming cut 6 bases from V and 0 bases from J; bases unmatched to any gene: 6. The CDR3 is 16 amino acids. DNA of the CDR3: TGTGCCAGTAGCCGGACTAGCGGAGCTAGCACAGATACGCAGTATTTT. This encodes CASSRTSGASTDTQYF.

The J gene is TRBJ1-3, the V gene TRBV20-1, with D uncertain. The CDR3 is 11 amino acids. CDR1 and CDR2 (germline): DFQATT, SNEGSKA (reference sequence). V was clipped by 0 bases and J by 6 bases, with 3 bases between them. Written as DNA, the CDR3 is TGCAGTGCTAGAGATCAAAACACCATATATTTT. Translation gives CSARDQNTIYF.

This sequence joins TRBV10-1 and TRBJ2-7; D is undetermined. The germline V and J ends were trimmed by 0 bases and 2 bases, with 8 bases remaining between them. The CDR3 extends over 14 amino acids. Germline V gene data show CDR1 as WNHNN and CDR2 as SYGVQD (reference sequence). CDR3 sequence (DNA): TGCGCCAGCAGTGAGTCCACTCCAACCTACGAGCAGTACTTC. Its protein is CASSESTPTYEQYF.

The chain employs TRBV19 and TRBJ2-1, with 10 bases fitting TRBD2. The CDR3 spans 15 residues. Germline V lookup: CDR1 LNHDA, CDR2 SQIVND (reference sequence). V gave up 4 bases and J gave up 8 bases; unmatched junction bases: 8. CDR3 amino acids: CASSTAGGPVHEQFF. CDR3 coding DNA: TGTGCCAGTAGTACAGCGGGAGGGCCCGTCCATGAGCAGTTCTTC.

The gene calls are TRBV5-6 and TRBJ2-1; 16 positions agree with TRBD2. V lost 0 bases, J lost 4 bases, and 4 bases stayed unmatched. This CDR3 has 18 amino acids. Per the germline V gene, CDR1 is SGHDT and CDR2 is YYEEEE. The CDR3 DNA follows: TGTGCCAGCAGCTTGGAGGGGACTAGCGGGAGGGGGTACAATGAGCAGTTCTTC. It translates to CASSLEGTSGRGYNEQFF.

The J gene is TRBJ1-1, the V gene TRBV10-2, with D unresolved. The CDR3 length is 12 residues. Trimming took 8 bases from V and 0 from J, leaving 7 bases between them. Germline lookup yields CDR1 WSHSY and CDR2 SAAADI. The CDR3: CASQVLNTEAFF. For the CDR3, the DNA is TGCGCCAGCCAGGTGCTGAACACTGAAGCTTTCTTT.

The gene calls are TRBV9 and TRBJ2-1; 11 bases fit TRBD2. Germline V CDR1 and CDR2: SGDLS, YYNGEE. V lost 0 bases, J lost 7 bases, and 3 bases stayed unmatched. CDR3 length: 15 amino acids. CDR3 loop: CASSVVAGGENEQFF. The CDR3 DNA reads TGTGCCAGCAGCGTAGTAGCGGGGGGGGAAAATGAGCAGTTCTTC.

This clone was seen once. The J gene is TRBJ1-1, the V gene TRBV5-1; D may be TRBD1 (5 bases). Germline CDR1 SGHRS, CDR2 YFSETQ. The CDR3 sequence is 14 residues long. V was shortened by 2 bases and J by 3 bases, with 11 bases between the two germline ends. The CDR3 region is CASSFGAGYTEAFF. The CDR3 DNA sequence: TGCGCCAGCAGCTTCGGGGCGGGGTACACTGAAGCTTTCTTT.

The CDR3 loop is CASSVGQGYGYTF. The CDR3 nucleotides read TGTGCCAGCAGTGTAGGGCAGGGCTATGGCTACACCTTC. This chain connects TRBV6-4 to TRBJ1-2, with D maybe TRBD1 (5 bases). Trimming shortened V by 4 bases and J by 4 bases, and 10 bases separated the two germline ends. Germline CDR1 is MRHNA and CDR2 is SNTAGT. CDR3 size: 13 residues.

V is TRBV2 and J is TRBJ1-4, with TRBD1 matching over 7 bases. This CDR3 region has 13 residues. J lost 9 bases, V lost 8 bases, and 9 bases had no gene match. Germline V gene data show CDR1 as SNHLY and CDR2 as FYNNEI. Written as DNA, the CDR3 is TGTGCCAGCGAAGCAGGGGGTATTCAAAAACTGTTTTTT. Translation: CASEAGGIQKLFF. The full variable domain, with the rest looked up from reference TRBV2 and TRBJ1-4, is EPEVTQTPSHQVTQMGQEVILRCVPISNHLYFYWYRQILGQKVEFLVSFYNNEISEKSEIFDDQFSVERPDGSNFTLKIRSTKLEDSAMYFCASEAGGIQKLFFGSGTQLSVL.

The rearrangement joins TRBV2 to TRBJ1-1; D is undetermined. Between the trimmed V and J ends, which lost 0 bases and 4 bases, there was a span of 9 bases. Germline CDR1 is SNHLY and CDR2 is FYNNEI. The CDR3 totals 14 residues. CDR3 nucleotide sequence: TGTGCCAGCAGTGAAGCTGGGAGTACCACTGAAGCTTTCTTT. Protein: CASSEAGSTTEAFF.

V usage is TRBV18 and J usage is TRBJ2-3; D remains unclear. Trimming stripped 1 base from V and 2 bases from J, with 4 bases between. Germline values: CDR1 KGHSH, CDR2 LQKENI. This CDR3 region has 13 residues. The CDR3 reads CASSPLYTDTQYF. In DNA form, the CDR3 reads TGTGCCAGCTCACCACTCTACACAGATACGCAGTATTTT. Full variable domain (outside the CDR3, taken from reference TRBV18 and TRBJ2-3): NAGVMQNPRHLVRRRGQEARLRCSPMKGHSHVYWYRQLPEEGLKFMVYLQKENIIDESGMPKERFSAEFPKEGPSILRIQQVVRGDSAAYFCASSPLYTDTQYFGPGTRLTVL.

This chain connects TRBV18 to TRBJ2-5; 7 bases fit TRBD2. The CDR3 contains 19 residues. Germline CDR1 and CDR2: KGHSH and LQKENI. The junction had 18 bases not matched to a gene; V was cut back by 1 base and J by 4 bases. CDR3 bases: TGTGCCAGCTCACCACGTGGGGGAGGGGCCAACGATCGGGCAGAGACCCAGTACTTC. Amino acid sequence: CASSPRGGGANDRAETQYF.

The V gene is TRBV18, the J gene TRBJ2-7, with D tentatively TRBD2 (6 bases). In germline, CDR1 is KGHSH, CDR2 LQKENI. V shed 1 base and J shed 4 bases, with 14 bases lying between them. The CDR3 extends over 15 amino acids. In DNA form, the CDR3 reads TGTGCCAGCTCACCACTGGTAGGGGACTTATACGAGCAGTACTTC. Amino acids: CASSPLVGDLYEQYF. Drawing the rest from reference TRBV18 and TRBJ2-7, the complete variable domain is NAGVMQNPRHLVRRRGQEARLRCSPMKGHSHVYWYRQLPEEGLKFMVYLQKENIIDESGMPKERFSAEFPKEGPSILRIQQVVRGDSAAYFCASSPLVGDLYEQYFGPGTRLTVT.

The rearrangement joins TRBV20-1 to TRBJ2-1; 12 bases fit TRBD2. The length of the CDR3 is 15 residues. Germline-derived CDR1 and CDR2 are DFQATT and SNEGSKA (reference sequence). J gave up 9 bases and V 3 bases, and 9 bases lay outside the gene matches. The DNA of the CDR3 is TGCAGTGCTAGTGCGGCTAGCGGGAGGGCCCTTGAGCAGTTCTTC. Its translation: CSASAASGRALEQFF.

The chain links TRBV27 to TRBJ1-2; 8 nucleotides agree with TRBD1. V lost 5 bases, J lost 8 bases, and 10 bases stayed unmatched. The germline gives CDR1 MNHEY, CDR2 SMNVEV (reference sequence). This CDR3 spans 14 amino acids. The CDR3 DNA is TGTGCCAGCAGTGAGAACAGGGGGATGGGGGGCTACACCTTC. Its translation: CASSENRGMGGYTF.

This clone was counted a few times. This sequence joins TRBV19 and TRBJ2-3; a possible D gene is TRBD1 (6 bases). The V end lost 7 bases, the J end lost 1 base, and 9 bases lay between the germline ends. The V gene's germline CDR1 is LNHDA and CDR2 SQIVND (reference sequence). The CDR3 loop spans 13 amino acids. CDR3 DNA sequence: TGTGCCAGTACAGACAGGCGCACAGATACGCAGTATTTT. As protein: CASTDRRTDTQYF.

This clone was found a few times. The CDR3: CASRYNSGRAGEQFF. In DNA, the CDR3 is TGCGCCAGCAGATACAATAGCGGGAGGGCGGGTGAGCAGTTCTTC. The chain couples TRBV5-1 to TRBJ2-1; 11 nucleotides line up with TRBD2. Unmatched junction bases numbered 10, after V lost 5 bases and J lost 9 bases. Germline assignment: CDR1 SGHRS and CDR2 YFSETQ. This CDR3 is 15 amino acids long.

With regard to this clone: Other DNA variants within this sample encode the same CDR3. This rearrangement joins TRBV18 to TRBJ2-5, with D maybe TRBD1 (6 bases). CDR3 length: 14 amino acids. Germline V lookup: CDR1 KGHSH, CDR2 LQKENI. V was trimmed by 3 bases and J by 1 base, leaving 9 bases between them. CDR3 in amino acids: CASSPLDSQETQYF. CDR3 sequence (DNA): TGTGCCAGCTCACCCCTGGACAGCCAAGAGACCCAGTACTTC.

The chain uses TRBV5-1 and TRBJ2-5; 8 bases map to TRBD1. CDR1 is SGHRS and CDR2 is YFSETQ in the germline V gene. CDR3 size: 14 residues. With 5 bases clipped from V and 1 base from J, the junction kept 4 bases outside the gene matches. The DNA for the CDR3 is TGCGCCAGCAGTTCCGGGACAGGCCAAGAGACCCAGTACTTC. It encodes CASSSGTGQETQYF.

This chain links TRBV19 with TRBJ1-1, with 10 positions matching TRBD1. V gave up 9 bases and J gave up 6 bases; unmatched junction bases: 10. The CDR3 sequence is 14 residues long. Germline CDR1 is LNHDA and CDR2 is SQIVND (reference sequence). The CDR3 bases are TGTGCCAGCGGCTACCGGGACAGGGGTTCTGAAGCTTTCTTT. Protein product: CASGYRDRGSEAFF.

V gene TRBV10-3 combines with J gene TRBJ1-6, with 8 bases aligning to TRBD1. This CDR3 region has 15 residues. The germline V gene has CDR1 ENHRY and CDR2 SYGVKD. The ends lost 1 base at V and 8 bases at J; junction bases unmatched: 4. CDR3 amino acids: CAISELDRADSPLHF. The CDR3 DNA reads as TGTGCCATCAGTGAGTTGGACAGGGCAGATTCACCCCTCCACTTT.

This clone occurred a few times. At the DNA level, this CDR3 is encoded by other sequences in the same sample as well. The V and J genes are TRBV19 and TRBJ1-2; the match to TRBD1 covers 9 bases. CDR3 length equals 13 residues. Trimming cost V 8 bases and J 4 bases; bases outside gene matches: 5. From germline, CDR1 is LNHDA and CDR2 SQIVND (reference sequence). The CDR3 DNA follows: TGTGCCAGTGGACAGGGGAGATCCTATGGCTACACCTTC. Translation: CASGQGRSYGYTF.

The chain joins TRBV7-9 to TRBJ1-1; D call uncertain. Trimming took 5 bases from V and 7 from J, leaving 8 bases between them. The CDR3 runs to 11 residues. Germline CDR1 SEHNR, CDR2 FQNEAQ (reference sequence). CDR3 DNA sequence: TGTGCCAGCAGCCCCGGTGGTGAAGCTTTCTTT. It codes for CASSPGGEAFF.